This T cell receptor beta chain was identified during a study of blood T cell repertoires in COVID-19. Turning to the study itself: Some COVID-19 samples were acute and others convalescent; all came from the United States, Italy and Spain. PBMCs, B-cell-depleted T cells, or T cells provided the cDNA or gDNA that made up the material.

Judged by abundance, this clone is medium-sized. Sequencing used immunoSEQ multiplex PCR; TCRdb keeps in-frame clones, though not all of them. The sample lists 20,000 to 25,000 clones, less than 85% occurring once. The source material was peripheral blood. This TCR was sampled from a man aged 55 to 70 with active COVID-19.

CDR3 amino acids: CASSFPGRYEQYF. The DNA for the CDR3 is TGTGCCAGCAGTTTCCCAGGCCGCTACGAGCAGTACTTC. The chain is built from TRBV27 and TRBJ2-7, with D unclear. Germline CDR1 and CDR2: MNHEY and SMNVEV (reference sequence). The V end was cut by 3 bases, the J end by 3 bases, with 9 bases between. This CDR3 has 13 residues.